Here is one T cell receptor beta chain with its context. Its antigen is unknown. The sample originates from a study of STAT3 mutations in large granular lymphocyte leukemia. Study conclusions and caveats: Every T-LGLL patient had at least one immunodominant TCRbeta clonotype. Suggested: STAT3 mutation was not the ancestral event for these clonal expansions.

CDR1 and CDR2 from the germline V gene are SGHTA and FQGNSA. V lost 1 base and J 7 bases, leaving 8 bases between the germline ends. The CDR3 extends over 12 amino acids. Using immunoSEQ multiplex PCR, the repertoire was profiled, and TCRdb retains in-frame clones only, with some absent. The repertoire holds approximately 27,000 clones, roughly 80% seen once, with 30% in the top ten. The receptor was derived from a woman aged 45-65 years with T-cell large granular lymphocyte leukemia. Some clones in this sample may be carry-over from other donors' samples. Material for sequencing was peripheral blood mononuclear cells. J is TRBJ2-7 and V is TRBV7-2; D ambiguous. In nucleotides, the CDR3 is TGTGCCAGCAGCTTAGATTCAGGAGAGCAGTACTTC. Protein sequence: CASSLDSGEQYF.